The clone carrying this T cell receptor beta chain was seen a few times. Trimming took off 2 bases at V and 7 bases at J, with 18 bases between the two ends. Germline CDR1 reads SGHTA; CDR2 reads FQGNSA. The length of the CDR3 is 16 residues. The sample originates from a study of beta chain features in type 1 diabetes. Expressed TCRB transcripts got sequenced, as all isolated RNA was reverse transcribed. Repertoires were generated with immunoSEQ multiplex PCR, while TCRdb's copy carries only in-frame clones and drops some. The sample holds about 150,000 clones, less than 9.5% seen once. Input material: central memory CD4+ T cells from blood. The chain combines TRBV7-2 with TRBJ2-1; D remains unclear. This sequence was found in a man younger than 35 in good health. The CDR3 reads CASSLPRRFAGNEQFF. For the CDR3, the DNA is TGTGCCAGCAGCTTACCCCGAAGGTTTGCAGGTAATGAGCAGTTCTTC.